A selection of T cell receptor beta chains follows, all from one sample in a study of blood T cells in healthy people across ages. TCRdb passed the 5' RACE reads through MiXCR, listing each CDR3 protein once. The sample yields roughly 800,000 distinct CDR3 sequences, approximately 53% seen once. The sample consisted of blood. Receptors originate from an elderly man in good health. Both conserved end residues are part of each CDR3. Each record gives: D gene, clone size, V gene, J gene, CDR3 DNA, CDR3 protein. D genes are given only for firm matches. Part of the rows lack a size; the others show once, few, many or a class for expanded clones.

D gene: .; clone size: once; V gene: TRBV29-1; J gene: TRBJ2-7; CDR3 DNA: TGCAGCGCTAGAAGAGGGGGAGTATTCGATGAGCAGTACTTC; CDR3 protein: CSARRGGVFDEQYF
D gene: .; clone size: .; V gene: TRBV7-9; J gene: TRBJ1-4; CDR3 DNA: TGTGCCAGCAGGGACCCCACAGGACCGGCTAATGAAAAACTGTTTTTT; CDR3 protein: CASRDPTGPANEKLFF
D gene: .; clone size: few; V gene: TRBV12-3/TRBV12-4; J gene: TRBJ2-1; CDR3 DNA: TGTGCCAGCAGTTTAGGAGCACCGAGCTCCTACAATGAGCAGTTCTTC; CDR3 protein: CASSLGAPSSYNEQFF
D gene: .; clone size: few; V gene: TRBV14; J gene: TRBJ2-1; CDR3 DNA: TGTGCCACCGGCGGGACGGACTACAATGAGCAGTTCTTC; CDR3 protein: CATGGTDYNEQFF
D gene: .; clone size: .; V gene: TRBV14; J gene: TRBJ1-1; CDR3 DNA: TGTGCCAGCAGCCAAAACCCTCTGGGCAGCGAAGCTTTCTTT; CDR3 protein: CASSQNPLGSEAFF
D gene: TRBD1; clone size: .; V gene: TRBV7-6; J gene: TRBJ1-4; CDR3 DNA: TGTGCCAGCAGCTTAGGTTCGGGACAGGGAAATGAAAAACTGTTTTTT; CDR3 protein: CASSLGSGQGNEKLFF
D gene: TRBD1; clone size: .; V gene: TRBV12-3/TRBV12-4; J gene: TRBJ1-2; CDR3 DNA: TGTGCCAGCAGCCGGGGTCGACAGGGGACTGGCTACACCTTC; CDR3 protein: CASSRGRQGTGYTF
D gene: TRBD2; clone size: .; V gene: TRBV6-4; J gene: TRBJ2-1; CDR3 DNA: TGTGCCAGCAGTGACGTCCTAGCGGGGTCCTACAATGAGCAGTTCTTC; CDR3 protein: CASSDVLAGSYNEQFF
D gene: TRBD1; clone size: few; V gene: TRBV29-1; J gene: TRBJ2-7; CDR3 DNA: TGCAGCGTTCGCAGGGGACAGGGGGCGGGCGAGCAGTACTTC; CDR3 protein: CSVRRGQGAGEQYF
D gene: .; clone size: .; V gene: TRBV27; J gene: TRBJ1-2; CDR3 DNA: TGTGCCAGCGGGATTTTTGGGGACCTACCTAACTATGGCTACACCTTC; CDR3 protein: CASGIFGDLPNYGYTF
D gene: TRBD1; clone size: .; V gene: TRBV27; J gene: TRBJ1-6; CDR3 DNA: TGTGCCAGCAGTTTCCGACAGGGTAATTCACCCCTCCACTTT; CDR3 protein: CASSFRQGNSPLHF
D gene: TRBD1; clone size: few; V gene: TRBV13; J gene: TRBJ2-7; CDR3 DNA: TGTGCCAGCAGCTTAAGGACCGGGACAGGTCTCCACGAGCAGTACTTC; CDR3 protein: CASSLRTGTGLHEQYF
D gene: TRBD2; clone size: .; V gene: TRBV20-1; J gene: TRBJ2-1; CDR3 DNA: TGCAGTACGGGGGGGACTAGCGGATACAATGAGCAGTTCTTC; CDR3 protein: CSTGGTSGYNEQFF
D gene: TRBD2; clone size: .; V gene: TRBV10-3; J gene: TRBJ2-2; CDR3 DNA: TGTGCCATCAGCATGCGACTAGCGGGAGAGGGGTACACCGGGGAGCTGTTTTTT; CDR3 protein: CAISMRLAGEGYTGELFF
D gene: TRBD1; clone size: .; V gene: TRBV2; J gene: TRBJ2-7; CDR3 DNA: TGTGCCAGCCTCCGGGACAGTGGCTACGAGCAGTACTTC; CDR3 protein: CASLRDSGYEQYF
D gene: TRBD1; clone size: .; V gene: TRBV7-9; J gene: TRBJ1-1; CDR3 DNA: TGTGCCAGCAACGAAGGGGACAGGGGGATGAATGAAGCTTTCTTT; CDR3 protein: CASNEGDRGMNEAFF
D gene: .; clone size: .; V gene: TRBV29-1; J gene: TRBJ2-2; CDR3 DNA: TGCAGCGCTGAAGGGTTCGGGGAGCTGTTTTTT; CDR3 protein: CSAEGFGELFF
D gene: TRBD2; clone size: .; V gene: TRBV12-3/TRBV12-4; J gene: TRBJ2-5; CDR3 DNA: TGTGCCAGCAGTTTAGTACACGGGGCGGGAGGTCAAGAGACCCAGTACTTC; CDR3 protein: CASSLVHGAGGQETQYF
D gene: .; clone size: few; V gene: TRBV20-1; J gene: TRBJ2-7; CDR3 DNA: TGCAGTGCTACCAAAGAGGTGGTGGGAGAGCAGTACTTC; CDR3 protein: CSATKEVVGEQYF
D gene: .; clone size: .; V gene: TRBV2; J gene: TRBJ1-2; CDR3 DNA: TGTGCCACCCGAGGGGGGGCCCCTAACTATGGCTACACCTTC; CDR3 protein: CATRGGAPNYGYTF
D gene: .; clone size: .; V gene: TRBV7-9; J gene: TRBJ2-1; CDR3 DNA: TGTGCCAGCAGCCTCCTCCCCGTGGGCAATGAGCAGTTCTTC; CDR3 protein: CASSLLPVGNEQFF
D gene: .; clone size: .; V gene: TRBV5-1; J gene: TRBJ2-1; CDR3 DNA: TGCGCCAGCAGCCATAATGGGGTTGAGCAGTTCTTC; CDR3 protein: CASSHNGVEQFF
D gene: TRBD1; clone size: few; V gene: TRBV12-3/TRBV12-4; J gene: TRBJ2-7; CDR3 DNA: TGTGCCAGCGCACCCGACAGGGGGTTTTCCTACTTCGACGAGCAGTACTTC; CDR3 protein: CASAPDRGFSYFDEQYF
D gene: .; clone size: .; V gene: TRBV24-1; J gene: TRBJ2-1; CDR3 DNA: TGTGCCACCAGTGACCGACCGGGGAGGGGGCGTAAAAATGAGCAGTTCTTC; CDR3 protein: CATSDRPGRGRKNEQFF
D gene: TRBD1; clone size: .; V gene: TRBV18; J gene: TRBJ1-3; CDR3 DNA: TGTGCCAGCTCCGGACAGGGGGGCTCTGGAAACACCATATATTTT; CDR3 protein: CASSGQGGSGNTIYF
D gene: TRBD2; clone size: .; V gene: TRBV10-3; J gene: TRBJ2-3; CDR3 DNA: TGTGCCATCAGCCCGCGGGAGACAGATACGCAGTATTTT; CDR3 protein: CAISPRETDTQYF
D gene: .; clone size: .; V gene: TRBV24-1; J gene: TRBJ2-3; CDR3 DNA: TGTGCCACCAGCAGGGACTCCGCCACAGATACGCAGTATTTT; CDR3 protein: CATSRDSATDTQYF
D gene: .; clone size: few; V gene: TRBV3-1; J gene: TRBJ1-2; CDR3 DNA: TGTGCCAGCAGCCAGACCCATGGCTACACCTTC; CDR3 protein: CASSQTHGYTF
D gene: .; clone size: .; V gene: TRBV29-1; J gene: TRBJ2-1; CDR3 DNA: TGCAGCGCTGACCCCTTATTTAGGGAGCAGTTCTTC; CDR3 protein: CSADPLFREQFF
D gene: TRBD1; clone size: few; V gene: TRBV5-1; J gene: TRBJ2-7; CDR3 DNA: TGCGCCAGCAGCGAACGGACAGGGGGAGACGAGCAGTACTTC; CDR3 protein: CASSERTGGDEQYF
D gene: TRBD2; clone size: .; V gene: TRBV20-1; J gene: TRBJ2-7; CDR3 DNA: TGCAGTGCTAGTAGACTAGCGGGTAACCCCTACGAGCAGTACTTC; CDR3 protein: CSASRLAGNPYEQYF
D gene: .; clone size: once; V gene: TRBV4-2; J gene: TRBJ1-3; CDR3 DNA: TGTGCCAGCAGCCAAGGGAGGAGGCTCTCCTCTGGAAACACCATATATTTT; CDR3 protein: CASSQGRRLSSGNTIYF
D gene: .; clone size: .; V gene: TRBV5-1; J gene: TRBJ1-1; CDR3 DNA: TGCGCCAGCAGCTTGGCCGTTGGATACACTGAAGCTTTCTTT; CDR3 protein: CASSLAVGYTEAFF
D gene: .; clone size: few; V gene: TRBV5-1; J gene: TRBJ2-3; CDR3 DNA: TGCGCCAGCAGCTTGGGACAGAACAGAGGGGGCACAGATACGCAGTATTTT; CDR3 protein: CASSLGQNRGGTDTQYF
D gene: TRBD2; clone size: .; V gene: TRBV7-3; J gene: TRBJ2-1; CDR3 DNA: TGTGCCAGTTCCCCTAGCGGGAGGGCGGAGGAGCAGTTCTTC; CDR3 protein: CASSPSGRAEEQFF
D gene: .; clone size: .; V gene: TRBV5-6; J gene: TRBJ1-2; CDR3 DNA: TGTGCCAGCAGCTCGGACGGACCCTATGGCTACACCTTC; CDR3 protein: CASSSDGPYGYTF
D gene: TRBD2; clone size: few; V gene: TRBV27; J gene: TRBJ2-7; CDR3 DNA: TGTGCCAGCAGTTTATCGGGACTAGCGGGTTACGAGCAGTACTTC; CDR3 protein: CASSLSGLAGYEQYF
D gene: .; clone size: .; V gene: TRBV5-1; J gene: TRBJ2-5; CDR3 DNA: TGCGCCAGCAGTCTAGCCGAGCGGAGCCCAGAGACCCAGTACTTC; CDR3 protein: CASSLAERSPETQYF
D gene: TRBD1; clone size: .; V gene: TRBV24-1; J gene: TRBJ1-5; CDR3 DNA: TGTGCCACCATTAAACCGGGACAGTCCAATCAGCCCCAGCATTTT; CDR3 protein: CATIKPGQSNQPQHF
D gene: .; clone size: .; V gene: TRBV9; J gene: TRBJ2-3; CDR3 DNA: TGTGCCAGCAGCGACCCCCCGACAGGGAGGAACACAGATACGCAGTATTTT; CDR3 protein: CASSDPPTGRNTDTQYF